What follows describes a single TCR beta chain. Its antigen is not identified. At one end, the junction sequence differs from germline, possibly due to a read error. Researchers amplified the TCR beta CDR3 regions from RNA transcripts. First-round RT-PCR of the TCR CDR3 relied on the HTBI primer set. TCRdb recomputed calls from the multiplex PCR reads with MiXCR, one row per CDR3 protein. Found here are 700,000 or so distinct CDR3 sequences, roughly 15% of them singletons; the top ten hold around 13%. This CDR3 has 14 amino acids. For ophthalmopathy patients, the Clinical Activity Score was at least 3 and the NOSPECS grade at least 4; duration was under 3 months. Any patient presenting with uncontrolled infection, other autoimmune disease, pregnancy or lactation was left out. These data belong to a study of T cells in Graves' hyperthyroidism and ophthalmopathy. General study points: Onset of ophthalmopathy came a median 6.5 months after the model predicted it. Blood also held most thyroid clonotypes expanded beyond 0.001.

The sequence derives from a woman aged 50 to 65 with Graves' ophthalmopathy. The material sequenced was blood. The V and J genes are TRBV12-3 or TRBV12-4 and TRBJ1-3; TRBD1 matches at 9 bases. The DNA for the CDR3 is TGTGCCAACAGTCGGACAGGGGAAGGAAACACCATATATTTT. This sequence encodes CANSRTGEGNTIYF.